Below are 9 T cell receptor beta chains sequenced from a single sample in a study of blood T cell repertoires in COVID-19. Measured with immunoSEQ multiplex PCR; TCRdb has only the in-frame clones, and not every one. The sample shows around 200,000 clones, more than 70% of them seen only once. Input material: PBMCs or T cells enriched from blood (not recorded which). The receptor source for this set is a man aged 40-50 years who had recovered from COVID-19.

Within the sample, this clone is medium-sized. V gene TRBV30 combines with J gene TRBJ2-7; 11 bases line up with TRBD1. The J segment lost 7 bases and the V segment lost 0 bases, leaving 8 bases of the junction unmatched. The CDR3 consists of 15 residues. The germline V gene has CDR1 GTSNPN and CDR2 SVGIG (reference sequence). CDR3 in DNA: TGTGCCTGGAGTGTCCGGGACAGGGGGTCGTGGGAGCAGTACTTC. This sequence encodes CAWSVRDRGSWEQYF.

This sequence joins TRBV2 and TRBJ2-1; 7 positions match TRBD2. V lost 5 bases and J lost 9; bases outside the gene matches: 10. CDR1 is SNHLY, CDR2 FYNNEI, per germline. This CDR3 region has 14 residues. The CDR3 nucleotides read TGTGCCAGCAGTCAGAGGACTAGTGGTGGTGAGCAGTTCTTC. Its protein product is CASSQRTSGGEQFF.

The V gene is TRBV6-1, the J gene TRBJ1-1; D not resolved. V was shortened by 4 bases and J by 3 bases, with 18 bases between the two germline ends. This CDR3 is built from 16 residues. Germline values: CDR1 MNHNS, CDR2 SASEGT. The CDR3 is CASSAESAGFHTEAFF. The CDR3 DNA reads TGTGCCAGCAGTGCGGAGTCCGCGGGGTTTCACACTGAAGCTTTCTTT.

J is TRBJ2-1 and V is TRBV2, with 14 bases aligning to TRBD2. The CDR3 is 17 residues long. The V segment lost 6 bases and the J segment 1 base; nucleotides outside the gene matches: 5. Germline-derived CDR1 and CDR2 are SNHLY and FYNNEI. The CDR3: CASRGLAGGPSYNEQFF. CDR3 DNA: TGTGCCAGCAGAGGACTAGCGGGAGGCCCTTCCTACAATGAGCAGTTCTTC.

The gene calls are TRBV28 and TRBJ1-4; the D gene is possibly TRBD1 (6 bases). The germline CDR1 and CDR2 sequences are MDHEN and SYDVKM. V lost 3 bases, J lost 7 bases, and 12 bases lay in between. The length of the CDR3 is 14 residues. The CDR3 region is CASSFQGYGEKLFF. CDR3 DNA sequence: TGTGCCAGCAGTTTTCAGGGGTACGGTGAAAAACTGTTTTTT.

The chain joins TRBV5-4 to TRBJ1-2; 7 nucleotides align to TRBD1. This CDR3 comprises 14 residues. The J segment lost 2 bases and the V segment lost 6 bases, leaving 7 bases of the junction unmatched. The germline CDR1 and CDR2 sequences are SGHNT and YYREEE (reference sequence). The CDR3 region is CASTSGGQNYGYTF. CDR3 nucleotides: TGTGCCAGCACCTCAGGGGGACAAAACTATGGCTACACCTTC. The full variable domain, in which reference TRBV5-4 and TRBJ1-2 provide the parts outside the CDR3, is ETGVTQSPTHLIKTRGQQVTLRCSSQSGHNTVSWYQQALGQGPQFIFQYYREEENGRGNFPPRFSGLQFPNYSSELNVNALELDDSALYLCASTSGGQNYGYTFGSGTRLTVV.

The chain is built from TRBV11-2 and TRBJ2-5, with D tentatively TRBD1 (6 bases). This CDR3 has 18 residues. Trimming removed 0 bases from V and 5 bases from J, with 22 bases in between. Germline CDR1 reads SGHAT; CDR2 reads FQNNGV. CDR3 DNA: TGTGCCAGCAGCTTAGAATTTTGGGGACACGGGGTCCGGGAGACCCAGTACTTC. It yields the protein CASSLEFWGHGVRETQYF.

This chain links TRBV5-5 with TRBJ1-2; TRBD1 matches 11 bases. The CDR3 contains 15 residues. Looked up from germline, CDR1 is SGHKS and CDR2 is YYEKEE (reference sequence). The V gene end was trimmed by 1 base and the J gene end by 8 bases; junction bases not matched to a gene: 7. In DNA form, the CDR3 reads TGTGCCAGCAGCTTGAGGGACAGGGGGAGATTGGGCTACACCTTC. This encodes CASSLRDRGRLGYTF.

The DNA for the CDR3 is TGTGCCAGTTCAGGGGGCATCGATGAGCAGTTCTTC. Translated: CASSGGIDEQFF. The genes are TRBV30 and TRBJ2-1, with 8 bases matching TRBD1. The CDR3 covers 12 residues. Germline CDR1 and CDR2: GTSNPN and SVGIG (reference sequence). V shed 8 bases and J 8 bases; nucleotides not matched to a gene: 8.